This T cell receptor (beta chain) was sequenced during a study of control samples from healthy donors and cancer patients. The method was immunoSEQ multiplex PCR; TCRdb's version includes in-frame clones alone and lacks a portion of them. The sample contains 70,000 to 75,000 clones, roughly 89% of which appear only once. Looked up from germline, CDR1 is SGDLS and CDR2 is YYNGEE. The CDR3 spans 14 residues. Trimming took off 2 bases at V and 5 bases at J, with 13 bases between the two ends. This clone was recorded once. The sequence was obtained from a man aged 60 to 69 with lung cancer. Sequenced input: PBMCs. The chain recombines TRBV9 with TRBJ2-5; tentative D call: TRBD2 (7 bases). The CDR3 sequence: CASSVAGEGETQYF. The CDR3 coding sequence is TGTGCCAGCAGCGTGGCAGGGGAGGGGGAGACCCAGTACTTC.